This TCR beta chain derives from a study of cytotoxic CD8 clonotypes in ibrutinib-treated CLL. Study context: Responses: around 25 partial, 2 complete; after median approximately 67 months, around 14 stayed remitted, around twelve progressed. Across samples, productive templates numbered a few hundred thousand and productive rearrangements reached roughly 98,000 on average. Study observations and caveats: Public clonotypes occurred uncommonly; on treatment, they contracted or remained stable.

Comment on this clone: Antigen specificity is unknown.

Assay used: immunoSEQ multiplex PCR; TCRdb lists only in-frame clones, some missing. The sample lists more than 75,000 clones, around 77% seen once, with around 25% in the top ten. This CDR3 is 12 amino acids long. V lost 5 bases and J 2 bases, leaving 7 bases between the germline ends. Germline CDR1 and CDR2: SGHTA and FQGNSA. The material sequenced was PBMCs, taken after 24 months of ibrutinib treatment. J is TRBJ2-7 and V is TRBV7-2; D call uncertain. This TCR was sampled from a human donor with chronic lymphocytic leukemia. CDR3 bases: TGTGCCAGCAGCCCCCGCCCCTACGAGCAGTACTTC. As protein: CASSPRPYEQYF. Full variable domain (remainder filled in from reference TRBV7-2 and TRBJ2-7): GAGVSQSPSNKVTEKGKDVELRCDPISGHTALYWYRQSLGQGLEFLIYFQGNSAPDKSGLPSDRFSAERTGGSVSTLTIQRTQQEDSAVYLCASSPRPYEQYFGPGTRLTVT.